A single sample gave rise to the 32 T cell receptor beta chains below, sequenced in a study of graft-versus-host responses after intestinal transplantation. Profiled with immunoSEQ multiplex PCR; TCRdb holds only in-frame clones, not every one. The sample yields about 51,000 clones, 89% seen once. These receptors' antigens are unknown. The sequencing used unstimulated CD4+ T cells sorted from spleen or lymph node cells, collected before transplant. These receptor sequences come from a human donor who was the organ donor for an intestinal transplant.

This chain connects TRBV18 to TRBJ2-7, with D possibly TRBD1 on 5 matching bases. The CDR3 has 14 amino acids. From germline, CDR1 is KGHSH and CDR2 LQKENI. The V end was cut by 3 bases, the J end by 2 bases, with 11 bases between. The chain's CDR3 is CASSPQTETYEQYF. The CDR3 nucleotides are TGTGCCAGCTCACCGCAGACAGAAACCTACGAGCAGTACTTC.

As for this clone: One end of the junction fails to match germline, which may point to a read error. The chain couples TRBV2 to TRBJ2-7, with D possibly matching TRBD1 (6 bases). This CDR3 comprises 14 residues. CDR1 SNHLY and CDR2 FYNNEI come from the germline V gene. CDR3 in amino acids: CAGRRIQGIAEQYF. CDR3 nucleotide sequence: TGTGCCGGCAGGCGAATCCAGGGGATCGCCGAGCAGTACTTC.

V and J are TRBV5-4 and TRBJ2-3; 16 nucleotides agree with TRBD2. The length of the CDR3 is 17 residues. Germline V gene lookup returns CDR1 SGHNT and CDR2 YYREEE (reference sequence). J was trimmed by 4 bases and V by 4 bases; bases with no gene match: 6. CDR3 loop: CASSPPGLAGGADTQYF. The CDR3 DNA is TGTGCCAGCAGCCCCCCGGGACTAGCGGGAGGGGCAGATACGCAGTATTTT.

J is TRBJ1-1 and V is TRBV4-1; D remains ambiguous. Germline V gene data show CDR1 as MGHRA and CDR2 as YSYEKL. The CDR3 sequence is 16 residues long. V was shortened by 4 bases and J by 0 bases, with 15 bases between the two germline ends. The CDR3 DNA reads as TGCGCCAGCAGCCGATACAATCCAGGCATGAACACTGAAGCTTTCTTT. Its protein product is CASSRYNPGMNTEAFF.

The chain uses TRBV6-5 and TRBJ1-2; D is perhaps TRBD1 (6 bases). The germline V gene encodes CDR1 MNHEY and CDR2 SVGAGI. CDR3 size: 13 residues. Trimming cost V 6 bases and J 6 bases, with 14 bases left between them. In nucleotides, the CDR3 is TGTGCCAGCAGACAGGGCGGTGGCGATGGCTACACCTTC. Translated: CASRQGGGDGYTF.

This chain links TRBV19 with TRBJ1-2, with D possibly TRBD1 on 5 matching bases. Germline V gene sequence: CDR1 LNHDA, CDR2 SQIVND (reference sequence). The CDR3 is 14 residues long. Trimming stripped 5 bases from V and 8 bases from J, with 18 bases between. CDR3 in DNA: TGTGCCAGTAGTTCCTCCGTCCAGCAGGGCGGCTACACCTTC. Translated: CASSSSVQQGGYTF.

The chain couples TRBV28 to TRBJ2-7; TRBD1 is a possible D gene (5 bases). V was clipped by 6 bases and J by 0 bases, with 12 bases between them. The CDR3 spans 14 residues. Germline CDR1 is MDHEN and CDR2 is SYDVKM. The DNA of the CDR3 is TGTGCCAGCAGGAGACAGCTTAGCTCCTACGAGCAGTACTTC. Amino acids: CASRRQLSSYEQYF.

This rearrangement joins TRBV29-1 to TRBJ2-2, with 13 bases lining up with TRBD2. The junction had 6 bases not matched to a gene; V was cut back by 0 bases and J by 8 bases. The CDR3 has 16 residues. Germline lookup yields CDR1 SQVTM and CDR2 ANQGSEA. CDR3 nucleotides: TGCAGCGTTGAAGATCGGGGACTAGCGGGATCTGGGGAGCTGTTTTTT. Encoded protein: CSVEDRGLAGSGELFF.

The rearrangement links TRBV7-2 to TRBJ1-5; 7 positions match TRBD1. The CDR3 contains 15 residues. CDR1 SGHTA and CDR2 FQGNSA come from the germline V gene. V lost 4 bases and J lost 1; bases outside the gene matches: 4. CDR3 region: CASSSEGASNQPQHF. The CDR3 bases are TGTGCCAGCAGCTCCGAGGGGGCGAGCAATCAGCCCCAGCATTTT. The whole variable domain, remainder taken from reference TRBV7-2 and TRBJ1-5, is GAGVSQSPSNKVTEKGKDVELRCDPISGHTALYWYRQSLGQGLEFLIYFQGNSAPDKSGLPSDRFSAERTGGSVSTLTIQRTQQEDSAVYLCASSSEGASNQPQHFGDGTRLSIL.

The gene calls are TRBV9 and TRBJ2-3; a possible D gene is TRBD2 (6 bases). The CDR3 sequence is 15 residues long. The germline CDR1 and CDR2 sequences are SGDLS and YYNGEE. V was trimmed by 0 bases and J by 0 bases, leaving 8 bases between them. The CDR3, as DNA: TGTGCCAGCAGCGTAGGAGCGGGTAGCACAGATACGCAGTATTTT. The encoded protein is CASSVGAGSTDTQYF.

The V and J genes are TRBV21-1 and TRBJ2-7; no check of the table's D call, TRBD2, against the DNA was made. TRBV21-1 is a pseudogene segment. This CDR3 has 10 amino acids. Here the CDR3 DNA reads TGTGCCAGCATCCGGGACGAGCAGTACTTC. It is translated as CASIRDEQYF.

The chain uses TRBV19 and TRBJ1-1; TRBD1 agrees at 9 bases. V lost 7 bases, J lost 2 bases, and 5 bases stayed unmatched. Germline CDR1 LNHDA, CDR2 SQIVND (reference sequence). The CDR3 spans 14 residues. CDR3 region: CASTRDRVNTEAFF. The DNA for the CDR3 is TGTGCCAGTACCAGGGACAGGGTAAACACTGAAGCTTTCTTT.

Here the CDR3 DNA reads TGTGCCAGCAGCACAGCCCCAGGGGGACAGTTCTTC. Its protein product is CASSTAPGGQFF. This chain joins TRBV7-9 and TRBJ2-1; 7 bases agree with TRBD1. The CDR3 spans 12 residues. V was clipped by 5 bases and J by 13 bases; unmatched bases: 8. Germline lookup yields CDR1 SEHNR and CDR2 FQNEAQ (reference sequence).

The chain joins TRBV28 to TRBJ1-4, with D maybe TRBD1 (6 bases). V lost 5 bases, J lost 2 bases, and 15 bases lay in between. Germline CDR1 is MDHEN and CDR2 is SYDVKM. The CDR3 runs 16 residues. CDR3 loop: CASSPIGQLTNEKLFF. The CDR3 DNA reads TGTGCCAGCAGTCCGATAGGACAGCTTACTAATGAAAAACTGTTTTTT.

This chain joins TRBV5-4 and TRBJ2-2, with 7 bases that match TRBD2. J lost 6 bases, V lost 0 bases, and 5 bases had no gene match. The germline V gene encodes CDR1 SGHNT and CDR2 YYREEE (reference sequence). The CDR3 runs 15 residues. CDR3 protein: CASSLAAGVPGELFF. CDR3 nucleotides: TGTGCCAGCAGCTTGGCCGCGGGAGTGCCCGGGGAGCTGTTTTTT.

This clone was counted a single time. Within the sample, other DNA sequences also encode this same CDR3. The rearrangement uses TRBV28 and TRBJ2-1; 16 bases fit TRBD2. The germline gives CDR1 MDHEN, CDR2 SYDVKM. CDR3 size: 20 residues. The V gene end was trimmed by 9 bases and the J gene end by 8 bases; junction bases not matched to a gene: 22. The CDR3 sequence: CASSHGTSGRARGIFYEQFF. The CDR3 coding sequence is TGTGCCAGTAGTCACGGGACTAGCGGGAGGGCCAGGGGAATCTTCTATGAGCAGTTCTTC.

The V and J genes are TRBV27 and TRBJ2-2; TRBD2 aligns across 7 bases. Trimming cost V 0 bases and J 7 bases; bases outside gene matches: 8. CDR1 and CDR2 (germline): MNHEY, SMNVEV (reference sequence). The CDR3 runs 16 residues. CDR3 in DNA: TGTGCCAGCAGTTTATCCTGGCGCGAGCGGGACGGGGAGCTGTTTTTT. Its translation: CASSLSWRERDGELFF.

The chain carries TRBV11-2 and TRBJ2-2, with 8 bases fitting TRBD2. Trimming cost V 4 bases and J 2 bases; bases outside gene matches: 3. Germline V gives CDR1 SGHAT, CDR2 FQNNGV. The CDR3 length is 15 residues. In DNA, the CDR3 is TGTGCCAGCAGCTCAAGCGGGAGCAACACCGGGGAGCTGTTTTTT. Its protein is CASSSSGSNTGELFF.

The chain recombines TRBV7-2 with TRBJ2-5; no definite D call. The CDR3 runs to 14 residues. Per germline, CDR1 SGHTA and CDR2 FQGNSA. V lost 1 base to trimming and J lost 3 bases, with 9 bases between them. CDR3 nucleotides: TGTGCCAGCAGCTTAGAGCTTTCTGAAGAGACCCAGTACTTC. Protein: CASSLELSEETQYF.

CDR3 bases: TGTGCCAGCAAGTCCGACAGAGCCACTGCGTACGAGCAGTACTTC. It specifies CASKSDRATAYEQYF. The chain is built from TRBV28 and TRBJ2-7, with D maybe TRBD1 (5 bases). The V gene's germline CDR1 is MDHEN and CDR2 SYDVKM. CDR3 length: 15 residues. Trimming took off 7 bases at V and 4 bases at J, with 20 bases between the two ends.

The chain has TRBV6-4 and TRBJ2-5; 13 bases agree with TRBD2. The trim removed 6 bases at V and 5 bases at J, leaving 9 bases unmatched. This CDR3 is 16 amino acids long. The germline gives CDR1 MRHNA, CDR2 SNTAGT. The CDR3 coding sequence is TGTGCCAGCAGGGGACTAGCGGGAATATATGGGGAGACCCAGTACTTC. Encoded protein: CASRGLAGIYGETQYF.

The genes are TRBV9 and TRBJ2-1, with a tentative D call TRBD2 (5 bases). The V gene's germline CDR1 is SGDLS and CDR2 YYNGEE. This CDR3 has 16 amino acids. V was shortened by 0 bases and J by 0 bases, with 10 bases between the two germline ends. CDR3 in DNA: TGTGCCAGCAGCGTAGTAGCGAGGAGCTCCTACAATGAGCAGTTCTTC. Translated: CASSVVARSSYNEQFF.

A single count supports this clone. The chain combines TRBV9 with TRBJ2-3, with 7 nucleotides matching TRBD2. Germline V CDR1 and CDR2: SGDLS, YYNGEE. This CDR3 is 14 amino acids long. V lost 3 bases, J lost 3 bases, and 4 bases stayed unmatched. The CDR3 protein is CASSAPGGTDTQYF. Written as DNA, the CDR3 is TGTGCCAGCAGCGCCCCGGGAGGAACAGATACGCAGTATTTT.

The chain joins TRBV6-5 to TRBJ1-5; 7 bases are a match to TRBD1. CDR3 length: 14 amino acids. Germline lookup yields CDR1 MNHEY and CDR2 SVGAGI. J was trimmed by 4 bases and V by 2 bases; bases with no gene match: 2. The CDR3 region has the DNA TGTGCCAGCAGTTACACAGGGGAGAATCAGCCCCAGCATTTT. This gives the protein CASSYTGENQPQHF.

This chain connects TRBV7-8 to TRBJ1-4, with 7 bases that match TRBD1. J was trimmed by 0 bases and V by 3 bases; bases with no gene match: 7. Germline CDR1 SGHVS, CDR2 FQNEAQ. The CDR3 runs 17 residues. The chain's CDR3 is CASSLGTADATNEKLFF. DNA of the CDR3: TGTGCCAGCAGCTTGGGGACAGCCGATGCAACTAATGAAAAACTGTTTTTT.

The DNA of the CDR3 is TGTGCCAGCAGCTCCCTTGGGGGCAACACCGGGGAGCTGTTTTTT. It encodes CASSSLGGNTGELFF. J is TRBJ2-2 and V is TRBV7-9; D possibly corresponds to TRBD1 (6 bases). V dropped 4 bases and J dropped 2 bases, with 11 bases sitting between them. Germline CDR1 and CDR2: SEHNR and FQNEAQ (reference sequence). This CDR3 is built from 15 residues.

V gene TRBV11-1 combines with J gene TRBJ2-1; D is possibly TRBD2 (7 bases). The germline V and J ends were trimmed by 2 bases and 3 bases, with 17 bases remaining between them. The CDR3 extends over 17 amino acids. CDR1 is SGHAT, CDR2 FQDESV, per germline (reference sequence). The CDR3, as DNA: TGTGCCAGCAGCTTATGGGGGCGGACTAGTGGCTACAATGAGCAGTTCTTC. Translation: CASSLWGRTSGYNEQFF. The entire variable domain, with the rest obtained from reference TRBV11-1 and TRBJ2-1, is as follows: EAEVAQSPRYKITEKSQAVAFWCDPISGHATLYWYRQILGQGPELLVQFQDESVVDDSQLPKDRFSAERLKGVDSTLKIQPAELGDSAMYLCASSLWGRTSGYNEQFFGPGTRLTVL.

The chain carries TRBV12-1 and TRBJ1-5; the table calls TRBD1, which could not be checked here. TRBV12-1 is reported as a pseudogene. The CDR3 covers 17 residues. The CDR3 region is CASSFSTGTGGDQPQHF. The DNA of the CDR3 is TGTGCCAGCAGCTTTTCAACCGGGACAGGGGGCGATCAGCCCCAGCATTTT.

V usage is TRBV5-6 and J usage is TRBJ2-1; D perhaps matches TRBD2 (6 bases). With 4 bases removed from V and 2 bases from J, the gap between germline ends came to 13 bases. The germline CDR1 and CDR2 sequences are SGHDT and YYEEEE. The length of the CDR3 is 15 residues. The CDR3 region is CASSAGPSAYNEQFF. CDR3 coding DNA: TGTGCCAGCAGCGCGGGTCCTAGCGCCTACAATGAGCAGTTCTTC.

This clone was observed once. The chain is built from TRBV28 and TRBJ1-6; 7 bases map to TRBD1. CDR3 length: 14 residues. From germline, CDR1 is MDHEN and CDR2 SYDVKM. V dropped 5 bases and J dropped 9; count of bases not matched to a gene: 7. This CDR3 reads CASSPGDRSSPLHF. The CDR3 DNA is TGTGCCAGCAGTCCCGGGGACAGATCTTCACCCCTCCACTTT.

The chain combines TRBV7-2 with TRBJ2-3; 13 bases are shared with TRBD2. CDR1 is SGHTA, CDR2 FQGNSA, per germline. V dropped 6 bases and J dropped 5; count of bases not matched to a gene: 5. The CDR3 has 15 amino acids. As DNA, the CDR3 is TGTGCCAGCAGTAGGACTAGCGGGAGTGAAGATACGCAGTATTTT. Its translation is CASSRTSGSEDTQYF.

The chain joins TRBV7-2 to TRBJ1-1; D might be TRBD1 (6 bases). With 3 bases removed from V and 0 bases from J, the gap between germline ends came to 14 bases. Germline V gene data show CDR1 as SGHTA and CDR2 as FQGNSA. The CDR3 contains 16 residues. The CDR3 protein is CASSLAGGLMNTEAFF. Here the CDR3 DNA reads TGTGCCAGCAGCTTGGCCGGGGGGCTTATGAACACTGAAGCTTTCTTT.